This T cell receptor (beta chain) originates from a study of blood T cell repertoires in COVID-19. The wider study: PBMCs, B-cell-depleted T cells, or T cells were the source of the cDNA or gDNA that made up the material.

The Seattle patients, enrolled during active infection, were followed longitudinally. This clone has only one observation. J lost 4 bases, V lost 5 bases, and 8 bases had no gene match. This CDR3 comprises 16 residues. CDR1 and CDR2 (germline): SGHKS, YYEKEE (reference sequence). Source study methods: Researchers report that nucleated cell counts were estimated from reference gene primer amplification. Sequencing used immunoSEQ multiplex PCR; TCRdb keeps in-frame clones, though not all of them. Clone size and V and J calls were adopted from that table, with D and trimming inferred from the DNA. The sample has roughly 290,000 clones; 75% to 95% are singletons.

The chain joins TRBV5-5 to TRBJ2-3; 12 positions match TRBD2. Sequencing used peripheral blood. The TCR originated in a woman in her thirties with COVID-19, enrolled during active disease. The CDR3 nucleotides are TGTGCCAGCAGTCCGACTAGCGGGAGATGGGCAGATACGCAGTATTTT. Protein product: CASSPTSGRWADTQYF.